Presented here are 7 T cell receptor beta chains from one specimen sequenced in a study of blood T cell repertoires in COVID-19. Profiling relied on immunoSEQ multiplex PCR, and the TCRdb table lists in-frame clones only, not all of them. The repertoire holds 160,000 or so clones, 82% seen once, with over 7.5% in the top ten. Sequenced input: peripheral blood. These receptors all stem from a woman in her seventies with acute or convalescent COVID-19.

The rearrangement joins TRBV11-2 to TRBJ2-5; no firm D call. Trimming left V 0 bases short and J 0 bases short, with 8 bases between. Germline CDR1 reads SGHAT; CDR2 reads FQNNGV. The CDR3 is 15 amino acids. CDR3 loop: CASSLDGHDQETQYF. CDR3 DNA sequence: TGTGCCAGCAGCTTAGATGGCCACGACCAAGAGACCCAGTACTTC. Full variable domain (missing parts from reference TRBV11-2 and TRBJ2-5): EAGVAQSPRYKIIEKRQSVAFWCNPISGHATLYWYQQILGQGPKLLIQFQNNGVVDDSQLPKDRFSAERLKGVDSTLKIQPAKLEDSAVYLCASSLDGHDQETQYFGPGTRLLVL.

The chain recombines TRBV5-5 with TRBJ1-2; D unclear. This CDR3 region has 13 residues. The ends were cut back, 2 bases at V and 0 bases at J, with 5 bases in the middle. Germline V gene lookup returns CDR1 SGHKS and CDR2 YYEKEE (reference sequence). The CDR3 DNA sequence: TGTGCCAGCAGCTTAGGAGCTAACTATGGCTACACCTTC. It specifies CASSLGANYGYTF.

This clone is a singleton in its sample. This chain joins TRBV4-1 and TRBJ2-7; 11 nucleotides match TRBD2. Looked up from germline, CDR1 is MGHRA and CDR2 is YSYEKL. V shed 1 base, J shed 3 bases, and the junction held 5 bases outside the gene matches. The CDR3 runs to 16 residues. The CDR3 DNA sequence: TGCGCCAGCAGCCAAGCCATCGGGACTAGCGGCTACGAGCAGTACTTC. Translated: CASSQAIGTSGYEQYF.

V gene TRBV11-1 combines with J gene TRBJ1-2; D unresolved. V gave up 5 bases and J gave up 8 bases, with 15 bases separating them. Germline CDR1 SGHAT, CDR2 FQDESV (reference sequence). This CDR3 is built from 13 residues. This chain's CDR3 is CASSLDPREGYTF. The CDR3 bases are TGTGCCAGCAGCCTAGACCCCCGGGAGGGCTACACCTTC.

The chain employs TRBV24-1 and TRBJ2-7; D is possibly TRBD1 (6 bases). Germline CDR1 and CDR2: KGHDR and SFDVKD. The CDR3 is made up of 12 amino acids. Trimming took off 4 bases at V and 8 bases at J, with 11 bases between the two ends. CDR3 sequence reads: CATSDRRDKQYF. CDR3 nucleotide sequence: TGTGCCACCAGTGACCGCAGGGACAAGCAGTACTTC.

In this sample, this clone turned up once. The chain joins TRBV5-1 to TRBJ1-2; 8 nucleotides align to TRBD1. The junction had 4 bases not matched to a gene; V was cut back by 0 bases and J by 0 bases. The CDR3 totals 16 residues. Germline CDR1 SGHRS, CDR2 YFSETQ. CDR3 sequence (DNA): TGCGCCAGCAGCTTGGACTCGACAGGGGCTAACTATGGCTACACCTTC. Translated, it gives CASSLDSTGANYGYTF.

The CDR3 loop is CASSSGQYSGNTIYF. CDR3 bases: TGTGCCAGCAGTTCCGGACAATACTCTGGAAACACCATATATTTT. The chain combines TRBV6-2 or TRBV6-3 with TRBJ1-3, with a possible D match to TRBD1 (5 bases). CDR1 is MNHEY and CDR2 is SVGEGT in the germline V gene. V dropped 4 bases and J dropped 0 bases, with 10 bases sitting between them. The CDR3 contains 15 residues.